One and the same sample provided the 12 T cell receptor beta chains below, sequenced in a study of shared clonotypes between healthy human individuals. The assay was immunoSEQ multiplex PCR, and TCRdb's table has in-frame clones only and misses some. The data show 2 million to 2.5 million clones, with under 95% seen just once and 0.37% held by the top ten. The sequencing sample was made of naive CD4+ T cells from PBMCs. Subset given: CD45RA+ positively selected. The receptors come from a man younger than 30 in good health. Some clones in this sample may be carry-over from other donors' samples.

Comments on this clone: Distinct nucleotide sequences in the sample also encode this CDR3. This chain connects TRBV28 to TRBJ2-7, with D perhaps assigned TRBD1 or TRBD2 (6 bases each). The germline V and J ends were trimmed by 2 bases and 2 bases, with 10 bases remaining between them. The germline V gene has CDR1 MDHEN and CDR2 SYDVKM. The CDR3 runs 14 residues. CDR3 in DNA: TGTGCCAGCAGTTTAGGGGGGCCCACCTACGAGCAGTACTTC. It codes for CASSLGGPTYEQYF.

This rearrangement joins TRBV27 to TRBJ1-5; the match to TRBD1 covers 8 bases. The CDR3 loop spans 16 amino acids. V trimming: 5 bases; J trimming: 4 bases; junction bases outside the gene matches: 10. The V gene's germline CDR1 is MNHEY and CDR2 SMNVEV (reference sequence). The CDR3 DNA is TGTGCCAGCAGTCGATCCGGATGGGACAGGAATCAGCCCCAGCATTTT. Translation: CASSRSGWDRNQPQHF.

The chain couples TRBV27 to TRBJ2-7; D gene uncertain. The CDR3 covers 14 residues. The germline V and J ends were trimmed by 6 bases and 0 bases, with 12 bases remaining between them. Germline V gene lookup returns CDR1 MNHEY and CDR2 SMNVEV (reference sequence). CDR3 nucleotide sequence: TGTGCCAGCAGCCTCACGGCATACTCCTACGAGCAGTACTTC. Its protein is CASSLTAYSYEQYF.

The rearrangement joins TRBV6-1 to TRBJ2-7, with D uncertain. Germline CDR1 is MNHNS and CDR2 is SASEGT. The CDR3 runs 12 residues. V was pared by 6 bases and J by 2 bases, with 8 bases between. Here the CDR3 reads CASRWKTYEQYF. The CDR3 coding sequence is TGTGCCAGCAGATGGAAAACCTACGAGCAGTACTTC.

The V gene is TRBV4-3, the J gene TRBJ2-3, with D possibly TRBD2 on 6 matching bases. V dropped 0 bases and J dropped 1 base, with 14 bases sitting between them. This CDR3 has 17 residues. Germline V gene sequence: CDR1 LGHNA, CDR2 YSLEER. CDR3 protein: CASSQERYPSGTDTQYF. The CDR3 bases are TGCGCCAGCAGCCAAGAACGTTATCCTAGCGGCACAGATACGCAGTATTTT.

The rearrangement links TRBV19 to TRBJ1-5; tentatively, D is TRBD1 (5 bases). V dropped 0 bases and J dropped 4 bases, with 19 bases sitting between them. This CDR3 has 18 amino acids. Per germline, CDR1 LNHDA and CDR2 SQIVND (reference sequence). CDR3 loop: CASSIDGERGLGNQPQHF. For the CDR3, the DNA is TGTGCCAGTAGTATAGATGGGGAAAGGGGTTTAGGAAATCAGCCCCAGCATTTT.

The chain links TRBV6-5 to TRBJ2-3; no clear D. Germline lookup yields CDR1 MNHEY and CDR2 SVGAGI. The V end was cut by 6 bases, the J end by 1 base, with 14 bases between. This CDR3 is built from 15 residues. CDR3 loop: CASSRRLPRTDTQYF. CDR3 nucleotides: TGTGCCAGCAGCCGACGCCTTCCCCGCACAGATACGCAGTATTTT.

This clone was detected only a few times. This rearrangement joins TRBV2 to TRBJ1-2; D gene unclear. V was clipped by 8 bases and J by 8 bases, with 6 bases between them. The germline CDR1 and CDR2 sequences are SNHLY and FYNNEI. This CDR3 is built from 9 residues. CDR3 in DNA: TGTGCCAGCCGGTGGGGCTACACCTTC. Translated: CASRWGYTF. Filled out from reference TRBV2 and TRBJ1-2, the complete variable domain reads EPEVTQTPSHQVTQMGQEVILRCVPISNHLYFYWYRQILGQKVEFLVSFYNNEISEKSEIFDDQFSVERPDGSNFTLKIRSTKLEDSAMYFCASRWGYTFGSGTRLTVV.

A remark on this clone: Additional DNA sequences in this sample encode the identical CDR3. The CDR3 DNA reads as TGTGCCAGCTCACCGAGGACAGGGTCGGCTGAAGCTTTCTTT. Residues: CASSPRTGSAEAFF. The chain links TRBV18 to TRBJ1-1, with 8 bases matching TRBD1. Germline V gene lookup returns CDR1 KGHSH and CDR2 LQKENI. Unmatched junction bases numbered 6, after V lost 3 bases and J lost 6 bases. The CDR3 is made up of 14 amino acids.

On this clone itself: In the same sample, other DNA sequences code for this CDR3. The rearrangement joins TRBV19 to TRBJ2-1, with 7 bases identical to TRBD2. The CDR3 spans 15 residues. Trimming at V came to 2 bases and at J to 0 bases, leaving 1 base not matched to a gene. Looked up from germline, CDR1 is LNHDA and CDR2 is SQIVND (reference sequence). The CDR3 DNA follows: TGTGCCAGTAGTATACGCGGGAGCTCCTACAATGAGCAGTTCTTC. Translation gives CASSIRGSSYNEQFF.

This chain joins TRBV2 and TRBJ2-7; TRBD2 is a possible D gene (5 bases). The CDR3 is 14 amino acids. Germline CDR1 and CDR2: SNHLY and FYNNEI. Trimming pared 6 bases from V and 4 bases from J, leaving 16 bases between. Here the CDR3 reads CASSTGLRVYEQYF. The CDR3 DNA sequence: TGTGCCAGCAGCACCGGGCTGAGGGTTTACGAGCAGTACTTC.

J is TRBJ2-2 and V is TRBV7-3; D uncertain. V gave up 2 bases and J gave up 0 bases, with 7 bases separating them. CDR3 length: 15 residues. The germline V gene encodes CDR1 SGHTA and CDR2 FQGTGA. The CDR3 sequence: CASSLAEANTGELFF. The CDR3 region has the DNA TGTGCCAGCAGCTTAGCGGAAGCGAACACCGGGGAGCTGTTTTTT.